This record concerns one T cell receptor beta chain sequence. When the RNA was reverse transcribed, random hexamers were used with an input of roughly 0.5 to 1 ug. TCRdb recomputed calls from the immunoSEQ multiplex PCR reads with MiXCR, one row per CDR3 protein. Of about 160,000 distinct CDR3 sequences listed, about 93% were seen once; the top ten hold just over 0.13%. Germline CDR1 reads SGHRS; CDR2 reads YFSETQ. V lost 2 bases and J lost 3; bases outside the gene matches: 10. The length of the CDR3 is 16 residues. The data were taken from a study of CD8 T cells in Susac syndrome. The source is a human donor in good health. Sequenced material: CD4+ T cells from PBMCs. V gene TRBV5-1 combines with J gene TRBJ2-5; 7 bases align to TRBD2. CDR3 in DNA: TGCGCCAGCAGCTTCGGAGCGGGGTTATCAAAAGAGACCCAGTACTTC. Protein: CASSFGAGLSKETQYF.